A single sample is the source of the 30 T cell receptor beta chains below, sequenced in a study of shared clonotypes between healthy human individuals. The table came from immunoSEQ multiplex PCR; TCRdb's copy has only in-frame clones and leaves some out. The sample consists of 2 million to 3 million clones, 90% to 95% of them appearing once. Sequences were obtained from naive CD4+ T cells from PBMCs. Subset of the sample: CD45RA+ positively selected. The source is a man aged 18 to 29 in good health. Some clones in this sample may be carry-over from other donors' samples.

The chain links TRBV9 to TRBJ2-7; D tentatively fits TRBD1 or TRBD2 (5 bases each). The V gene lost 4 bases and the J gene lost 0 bases, with 17 bases spanning the gap. The V gene's germline CDR1 is SGDLS and CDR2 YYNGEE. The CDR3 consists of 16 residues. CDR3 sequence: CASSPIGTFSSYEQYF. The CDR3 nucleotides are TGTGCCAGCAGCCCCATAGGGACGTTTAGCTCCTACGAGCAGTACTTC.

This sequence joins TRBV7-7 and TRBJ2-3, with TRBD1 matching 8 bases. Losses at the gene ends were 5 bases for V and 3 bases for J; bases not matched to a gene: 4. CDR1 SSHAT and CDR2 FNYEAQ come from the germline V gene (reference sequence). CDR3 length: 14 amino acids. CDR3: CASSPGQETDTQYF. CDR3 DNA sequence: TGTGCCAGCAGCCCGGGACAGGAGACAGATACGCAGTATTTT.

In DNA, the CDR3 is TGTGCCAGCAGTTTCTCGGCAGAAGCTTTCTTT. Translation gives CASSFSAEAFF. This chain links TRBV28 with TRBJ1-1; D is ambiguous. Germline lookup yields CDR1 MDHEN and CDR2 SYDVKM. V dropped 3 bases and J dropped 8 bases, with 7 bases sitting between them. This CDR3 region has 11 residues.

This chain links TRBV5-4 with TRBJ2-1, with 9 bases identical to TRBD1. The CDR3 is 15 amino acids. V gave up 4 bases and J gave up 13 bases; unmatched junction bases: 15. The V gene's germline CDR1 is SGHNT and CDR2 YYREEE (reference sequence). In DNA, the CDR3 is TGTGCCAGCAGCCCTCAACCGGGACAGGGACTTGCACAGTTCTTC. It yields the protein CASSPQPGQGLAQFF.

In regard to this clone: Other DNA sequences of this sample code for an identical CDR3. The DNA of the CDR3 is TGTGCCAGCAGCCCGCGGACAGGATACAATGAGCAGTTCTTC. This translates into CASSPRTGYNEQFF. The J gene is TRBJ2-1, the V gene TRBV7-2, with 7 bases fitting TRBD1. The CDR3 totals 14 residues. Trimming took 5 bases from V and 4 from J; bases not matched to a gene: 5. The V gene's germline CDR1 is SGHTA and CDR2 FQGNSA.

The chain joins TRBV7-2 to TRBJ2-7; the D gene is possibly TRBD2 (6 bases). The CDR3 extends over 13 amino acids. Germline V CDR1 and CDR2: SGHTA, FQGNSA. The V end lost 5 bases, the J end lost 3 bases, and 11 bases lay between the germline ends. DNA of the CDR3: TGTGCCAGCAGCCGGGAGTGGTACTACGAGCAGTACTTC. Amino acid sequence: CASSREWYYEQYF.

The chain employs TRBV7-9 and TRBJ1-5; 9 positions agree with TRBD1. Germline-derived CDR1 and CDR2 are SEHNR and FQNEAQ (reference sequence). The V gene end was trimmed by 5 bases and the J gene end by 0 bases; junction bases not matched to a gene: 5. This CDR3 comprises 16 residues. Here the CDR3 DNA reads TGTGCCAGCAGCCCAGGGACAGGGCTTAGCAATCAGCCCCAGCATTTT. It codes for CASSPGTGLSNQPQHF.

The V call is TRBV7-9, the J call TRBJ2-7; 7 nucleotides match TRBD1. Germline-derived CDR1 and CDR2 are SEHNR and FQNEAQ (reference sequence). The V segment lost 2 bases and the J segment 3 bases; nucleotides outside the gene matches: 4. The CDR3 is 14 residues long. The CDR3, as DNA: TGTGCCAGCAGCTTATCGGGACAGCACTACGAGCAGTACTTC. Amino acids: CASSLSGQHYEQYF.

This chain uses TRBV7-2 with TRBJ1-5; no firm D call. CDR1 and CDR2 (germline): SGHTA, FQGNSA. Trimming left V 3 bases short and J 11 bases short, with 17 bases between. This CDR3 comprises 14 residues. The CDR3 nucleotides are TGTGCCAGCAGCTTGGCTGATCACTACGGGTCCCAGCATTTT. It translates to CASSLADHYGSQHF.

This rearrangement joins TRBV7-8 to TRBJ2-5; D unresolved. Near its end, the DNA agrees better with TRBJ2-7, so the J call may be wrong. CDR3 length equals 16 residues. CDR1 and CDR2 from the germline V gene are SGHVS and FQNEAQ. The CDR3 spells CASSLVAGQRSYEQYF. The CDR3 DNA is TGTGCCAGCAGCTTAGTTGCAGGCCAAAGGTCCTACGAGCAGTACTTC.

This rearrangement joins TRBV7-8 to TRBJ2-5; TRBD2 matches 8 bases. The germline V gene has CDR1 SGHVS and CDR2 FQNEAQ. The CDR3 spans 15 residues. J lost 4 bases, V lost 7 bases, and 11 bases had no gene match. The CDR3 loop reads CASIPAGGFGETQYF. The CDR3 nucleotides read TGTGCCAGCATCCCGGCGGGGGGATTTGGAGAGACCCAGTACTTC.

The genes are TRBV5-4 and TRBJ2-1, with a possible D match to TRBD2 (7 bases). Germline assignment: CDR1 SGHNT and CDR2 YYREEE (reference sequence). V was clipped by 2 bases and J by 6 bases, with 15 bases between them. This CDR3 contains 15 residues. The CDR3 spells CASSFLGGGSNEQFF. The CDR3 DNA follows: TGTGCCAGCAGCTTTCTGGGAGGGGGTTCCAATGAGCAGTTCTTC.

This clone was recorded only once. This rearrangement joins TRBV5-5 to TRBJ2-7; 10 bases are shared with TRBD1. The CDR3 has 15 residues. Trimming removed 4 bases from V and 3 bases from J; junction bases left unmatched: 7. Germline values: CDR1 SGHKS, CDR2 YYEKEE (reference sequence). CDR3 bases: TGTGCCAGCAGCAGGACAGGGGGTGGGGACTACGAGCAGTACTTC. Translated, it gives CASSRTGGGDYEQYF.

This chain links TRBV7-2 with TRBJ1-1; D is uncertain. CDR1 is SGHTA and CDR2 is FQGNSA in the germline V gene. Trimming cost V 8 bases and J 1 base, with 20 bases left between them. The CDR3 consists of 16 residues. This CDR3 reads CASQREFGRENTEAFF. CDR3 bases: TGTGCCAGCCAGAGAGAGTTCGGCCGGGAGAACACTGAAGCTTTCTTT.

The chain employs TRBV5-1 and TRBJ1-1; D is uncertain. The CDR3 totals 15 residues. V shed 2 bases and J shed 1 base, with 12 bases lying between them. Germline values: CDR1 SGHRS, CDR2 YFSETQ. The CDR3 DNA follows: TGCGCCAGCAGCTTTGAGAGACGGCAGAACACTGAAGCTTTCTTT. Translation: CASSFERRQNTEAFF.

The chain has TRBV19 and TRBJ2-2, with 8 bases identical to TRBD2. V lost 4 bases to trimming and J lost 8 bases; unmatched junction nucleotides: 6. The length of the CDR3 is 14 residues. Germline V CDR1 and CDR2: LNHDA, SQIVND (reference sequence). In nucleotides, the CDR3 is TGTGCCAGTAGTACGGGACTAGGCCCAGGGGAGCTGTTTTTT. This translates into CASSTGLGPGELFF.

The gene calls are TRBV28 and TRBJ1-1; D not certain. This CDR3 is 15 amino acids long. The germline CDR1 and CDR2 sequences are MDHEN and SYDVKM. The V end lost 4 bases, the J end lost 1 base, and 13 bases lay between the germline ends. The CDR3 here is CASSSPSVGNTEAFF. Here the CDR3 DNA reads TGTGCCAGCAGTTCCCCCTCGGTGGGGAACACTGAAGCTTTCTTT.

The J gene is TRBJ1-2, the V gene TRBV28; D unresolved. Germline lookup yields CDR1 MDHEN and CDR2 SYDVKM. The V gene lost 6 bases and the J gene lost 2 bases, with 13 bases spanning the gap. The CDR3 contains 14 residues. CDR3 sequence: CASRTEDLNYGYTF. DNA for the CDR3: TGTGCCAGCAGGACTGAGGACTTGAACTATGGCTACACCTTC.

This clone showed up just once. The chain has TRBV29-1 and TRBJ1-5, with D perhaps TRBD1 (5 bases). The length of the CDR3 is 13 residues. V was trimmed by 4 bases and J by 2 bases, leaving 9 bases between them. Germline values: CDR1 SQVTM, CDR2 ANQGSEA. The CDR3 DNA follows: TGCAGCGTTGTGACAGCGGGCAATCAGCCCCAGCATTTT. It encodes CSVVTAGNQPQHF.

The V call is TRBV28, the J call TRBJ2-3, with TRBD2 identical over 12 bases. The CDR3 is 15 residues long. Trimming cost V 8 bases and J 7 bases; bases outside gene matches: 10. The germline gives CDR1 MDHEN, CDR2 SYDVKM. The CDR3 is CASETLAGGRNTQYF. The CDR3 nucleotides read TGTGCCAGCGAAACCCTAGCGGGGGGGAGGAATACGCAGTATTTT.

V gene TRBV30 combines with J gene TRBJ2-3; D gene ambiguous. Per the germline V gene, CDR1 is GTSNPN and CDR2 is SVGIG (reference sequence). This CDR3 region has 15 residues. V lost 0 bases and J 2 bases, leaving 12 bases between the germline ends. The CDR3 here is CAWSVGLVDTDTQYF. The CDR3 DNA reads as TGTGCCTGGAGTGTTGGTCTAGTAGACACAGATACGCAGTATTTT.

The chain recombines TRBV28 with TRBJ2-1; tentatively, D is TRBD1 or TRBD2 (6 bases each). There are 11 residues in the CDR3. Germline CDR1 reads MDHEN; CDR2 reads SYDVKM. V lost 6 bases and J lost 12, with 12 bases in between. The CDR3 sequence is CASSLQGGQFF. The CDR3 DNA is TGTGCCAGCAGCCTACAGGGAGGGCAGTTCTTC.

This chain joins TRBV5-4 and TRBJ2-1; no definite D call. This CDR3 has 14 residues. Trimming removed 4 bases at V and 3 bases at J, with 11 bases between. Germline V gives CDR1 SGHNT, CDR2 YYREEE (reference sequence). The CDR3 spells CASSDGPFYNEQFF. DNA of the CDR3: TGTGCCAGCAGCGACGGACCTTTCTACAATGAGCAGTTCTTC.

The chain joins TRBV29-1 to TRBJ1-2; D remains unclear. The germline gives CDR1 SQVTM, CDR2 ANQGSEA. The V gene lost 4 bases and the J gene lost 4 bases, with 10 bases spanning the gap. The CDR3 covers 12 residues. The CDR3: CSVASSLYGYTF. CDR3 sequence (DNA): TGCAGCGTTGCTTCCTCGCTCTATGGCTACACCTTC.

V and J are TRBV5-1 and TRBJ2-1, with 13 positions matching TRBD2. Germline V gene sequence: CDR1 SGHRS, CDR2 YFSETQ. J was trimmed by 8 bases and V by 4 bases; bases with no gene match: 6. The CDR3 is made up of 15 amino acids. The CDR3 protein is CASSATSGRFDEQFF. The DNA for the CDR3 is TGCGCCAGCAGCGCGACTAGCGGGAGGTTCGATGAGCAGTTCTTC.

The chain couples TRBV18 to TRBJ2-5; D is uncertain. Germline V gene lookup returns CDR1 KGHSH and CDR2 LQKENI. The CDR3 is 12 residues long. V lost 3 bases to trimming and J lost 9 bases, with 11 bases between them. The CDR3 nucleotides are TGTGCCAGCTCACCCCCCGGTGTGGCCCAGTACTTC. It translates to CASSPPGVAQYF. The complete variable domain, with remaining parts taken from reference TRBV18 and TRBJ2-5, reads NAGVMQNPRHLVRRRGQEARLRCSPMKGHSHVYWYRQLPEEGLKFMVYLQKENIIDESGMPKERFSAEFPKEGPSILRIQQVVRGDSAAYFCASSPPGVAQYFGPGTRLLVL.

This chain joins TRBV19 and TRBJ1-3; TRBD1 matches 10 bases. Germline V gene lookup returns CDR1 LNHDA and CDR2 SQIVND (reference sequence). The CDR3 is 15 residues long. J gave up 6 bases and V 5 bases, and 7 bases lay outside the gene matches. This CDR3 reads CASSPRDRGENTIYF. The DNA for the CDR3 is TGTGCCAGTAGTCCCCGGGACAGGGGTGAAAACACCATATATTTT.

This sequence joins TRBV19 and TRBJ2-7, with 7 bases identical to TRBD2. This CDR3 region has 14 residues. Germline V gives CDR1 LNHDA, CDR2 SQIVND (reference sequence). Trimming took 10 bases from V and 0 from J; bases not matched to a gene: 9. DNA for the CDR3: TGTGCCACCTCGGGAGGAGGAAACTCCTACGAGCAGTACTTC. This translates into CATSGGGNSYEQYF. Drawing the rest from reference TRBV19 and TRBJ2-7, the complete variable domain is DGGITQSPKYLFRKEGQNVTLSCEQNLNHDAMYWYRQDPGQGLRLIYYSQIVNDFQKGDIAEGYSVSREKKESFPLTVTSAQKNPTAFYLCATSGGGNSYEQYFGPGTRLTVT.

The chain couples TRBV4-1 to TRBJ2-1; 9 bases are a match to TRBD2. From germline, CDR1 is MGHRA and CDR2 YSYEKL. The CDR3 spans 15 residues. After removal of 1 base from V and 5 bases from J, the junction contained 3 bases not matched to a gene. The CDR3 DNA reads as TGCGCCAGCAGCCAAGGACTAGCGGCCGACAATGAGCAGTTCTTC. It encodes CASSQGLAADNEQFF.

V and J are TRBV5-8 and TRBJ2-1; 8 bases match TRBD1. J gave up 14 bases and V 4 bases, and 17 bases lay outside the gene matches. CDR1 SGHTS and CDR2 YDEGEE come from the germline V gene. This CDR3 is built from 15 residues. DNA of the CDR3: TGTGCCAGCAGCCCGGTGAACCCGGGACAGGAGTTTAAGTTCTTC. Protein product: CASSPVNPGQEFKFF.